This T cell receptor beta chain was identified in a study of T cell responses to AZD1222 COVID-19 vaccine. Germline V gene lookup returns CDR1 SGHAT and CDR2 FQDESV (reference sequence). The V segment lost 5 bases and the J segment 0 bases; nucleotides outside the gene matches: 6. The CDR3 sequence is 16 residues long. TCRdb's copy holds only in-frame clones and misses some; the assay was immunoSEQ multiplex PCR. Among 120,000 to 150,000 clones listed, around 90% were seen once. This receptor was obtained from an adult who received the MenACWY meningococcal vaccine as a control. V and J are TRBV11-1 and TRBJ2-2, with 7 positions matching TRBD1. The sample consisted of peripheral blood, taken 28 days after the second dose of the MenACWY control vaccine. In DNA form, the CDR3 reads TGTGCCAGCAGCCTACCGGGACAGCCGAACACCGGGGAGCTGTTTTTT. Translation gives CASSLPGQPNTGELFF.